This T cell receptor beta chain came from a study of CD8+CD57+ T cells in acquired aplastic anemia. The study's findings and limits: Patients and controls had CD8+ Simpson's diversity values that were not significantly distinct.

Investigators profiled TCR beta VDJ and CDR3 from genomic DNA template. TCRdb reprocessed the reads via MiXCR and lists one record per CDR3 protein. Of about 220,000 distinct CDR3 sequences in the sample, approximately 35% were seen once. A note on this clonotype: Antigen unknown.

Trimming removed 9 bases at V and 6 bases at J, with 18 bases between. Germline CDR1 and CDR2: LNHDA and SQIVND (reference sequence). This CDR3 comprises 14 residues. Sequencing was carried out using sorted CD4+, CD8+, or CD8+CD57+ T cells (not recorded which) from PBMCs. The receptor was derived from a human donor in good health, serving as a control. The chain couples TRBV19 to TRBJ2-1; possibly TRBD1 or TRBD2 for D (5 bases each). The CDR3 spells CASSPLWDVNEQFF. DNA of the CDR3: TGTGCCAGCAGCCCTCTGTGGGACGTCAATGAGCAGTTCTTC.